This TCR beta chain comes out of a study of blood T cell repertoires in COVID-19. Study in general: Sites in the United States, Italy and Spain provided acute and convalescent COVID-19 samples. PBMCs, B-cell-depleted T cells, or T cells were the source of the cDNA or gDNA that made up the material.

In the authors' methods: Amplification from reference gene primers served as the basis for estimated nucleated cell counts. Assay used: immunoSEQ multiplex PCR; TCRdb lists only in-frame clones, some missing. That table supplies the V and J calls and clone size; D and trimming were determined from the DNA. This table holds over 200,000 clones, around four fifths found once. Trimming took 1 base from V and 0 from J; bases not matched to a gene: 6. Germline V lookup: CDR1 LGHNT, CDR2 FRNRAP. This CDR3 spans 18 amino acids. V gene TRBV12-5 combines with J gene TRBJ2-7; TRBD2 matches 13 bases. This clonotype was sampled from a woman aged 80 or over with active or convalescent COVID-19. Sequences were obtained from peripheral blood. CDR3 nucleotide sequence: TGTGCTAGTGGTTTGGAAAAGGGACTAGCGGGAAACTCCTACGAGCAGTACTTC. It codes for CASGLEKGLAGNSYEQYF.